The present T cell receptor beta chain was sequenced within a study of cytomegalovirus exposure and HLA in healthy donors. V was pared by 7 bases and J by 1 base, with 17 bases between. CDR1 LNHDA and CDR2 SQIVND come from the germline V gene (reference sequence). The CDR3 extends over 16 amino acids. A multiplex PCR was run with 60 Vbeta primers and 13 Jbeta primers. Here immunoSEQ multiplex PCR was the method, and the copy in TCRdb shows in-frame clones only, minus some. The sample holds approximately 100,000 clones, over 8% seen once. A few counts support this clone. The origin of this receptor is a man aged 45-65 years in good health and CMV-seropositive. This rearrangement joins TRBV19 to TRBJ2-4; D might be TRBD2 (7 bases). Sequenced input: PBMCs. The DNA for the CDR3 is TGTGCCAGTACCTCAAGGGGGGGTTCGGCCAAAAACATTCAGTACTTC. Protein: CASTSRGGSAKNIQYF. Drawing the rest from reference TRBV19 and TRBJ2-4, the complete variable domain is DGGITQSPKYLFRKEGQNVTLSCEQNLNHDAMYWYRQDPGQGLRLIYYSQIVNDFQKGDIAEGYSVSREKKESFPLTVTSAQKNPTAFYLCASTSRGGSAKNIQYFGAGTRLSVL.